This T cell receptor beta chain comes out of a study of neurological immune-mediated disorders (dated by TCRdb to between 2018 and 2021). Describing the broader study: Among the approximately 34 multiple sclerosis patients, roughly 31 had relapsing-remitting MS and 3 had secondary progressive MS. The study compared peripheral blood TCR-beta repertoires of HTLV-I-associated myelopathy (HAM/TSP) patients, multiple sclerosis patients and healthy controls using UMI-based sequencing. The 106 TCR-beta libraries covered PBMC samples along with longitudinal samples, technical triplicates, and paired sorted CD4+ and CD8+ T-cell subsets. Of the approximately 66 subjects in the cohort, about 14 were HAM/TSP patients, approximately 34 were multiple sclerosis patients, and approximately 20 were healthy controls.

The paper's findings and limits, for the study overall: No identical CDR3 amino acid sequences were shared among expanded clones across subjects, suggesting private TCR-beta repertoires in all groups. The MS cluster showed no association with clinical or MRI features, and the authors stated that larger cohorts are needed. TCR clonal expansion was highest in HAM/TSP patients and lowest in MS patients, with MS patients falling below even healthy controls. In a phylogenetic analysis, the repertoires of 18 out of 34 MS patients fell into a single cluster of related CDR3 sequences, pointing to a possible signature at the repertoire level.

cDNA synthesis used template-switch 5'RACE with a primer carrying a 10-nucleotide random unique molecular identifier tagging each TCR transcript. Over 180 million TCR-beta sequences, covering 15-18 subjects, were produced in each sequencing run. Total RNA was extracted with the RNeasy kit. Using the KAPA Real-time Library Amplification kit, TCR-beta VDJ regions were amplified with primers for the TCR constant region and the 5'RACE anchor. A first PCR added sample indexes and Illumina adaptors, and a second PCR then raised library yield. The roughly 650 bp TCR product was size-selected on a 2% E-gel SizeSelection system after Ampure bead purification. Library quality was checked on a Bioanalyzer, concentration was measured with Qubit, and libraries were quantified with the Kapa Library Quantification kit before pooling. Libraries were sequenced paired-end 2 x 150 bp on an Illumina HiSeq 2500. To increase sequence diversity, about 25-31% phiX was spiked into each library pool. In the authors' own workflow: Quality-filtered reads were processed with the UMI-based MiGEC pipeline, and over 90% of raw TCR sequences were removed by the MiGEC pipeline during error correction. VDJ genes were aligned to IMGT germline references, and clonotypes were defined by unique CDR3 amino acid sequence plus V-J genes. VDJtools evaluated clonal expansion, Shannon diversity and CDR3 relatedness (CalcPairwiseDistances, ClusterSamples); CLCbio workbench built phylogenetic trees. Using coefficient-of-variation modelling across technical triplicates, the study counted a clone as expanded if it had at least 8 unique UMIs. TCRdb redid the processing of the public reads, applying fastp at Q25 and MiXCR, and retained in-frame beta chains. CDR3 protein sequences are deduplicated, and each keeps its most common genes and DNA. The V and J calls here are based on TCRdb, not the publication. This sample holds about 120,000 distinct CDR3 sequences; roughly 3.2% were observed only once. The biggest ten clones account for about 1.2% of the sample.

For unsorted PBMC libraries, 2 million PBMCs were used after storage in RNAlater at -80 degrees C until RNA extraction. Multiple sclerosis patients were enrolled in a US clinical protocol evaluating disease progression by magnetic resonance imaging. Peripheral blood was subjected to Ficoll-Hypaque density gradient centrifugation to isolate PBMCs, which were then cryopreserved in liquid nitrogen. V loses 1 base of germline sequence and J loses 5 bases, and the interval between the two ends is 10 bases. The CDR3 runs 14 amino acids, cysteine and phenylalanine included. The kept DNA is CDR3 alone, 42 bases in frame from the first base. As encoded in the germline V gene, CDR1 is MGHRA while CDR2 is YSYEKL. In this sample, this clonotype turned up many times. What antigen it recognizes has not been identified. Nothing much larger sits one base from this clone, and base qualities are not available.

The clonotype was recovered from a woman younger than 45 with multiple sclerosis. Sequenced sample: PBMCs. Recombination joined TRBV4-1 with TRBJ2-3, with no confidently assigned D gene. The CDR3 protein is CASSQGGYGDTQYF. The sequence in DNA is TGCGCCAGCAGCCAAGGAGGATATGGAGATACGCAGTATTTT.